This T cell receptor beta chain was sequenced for a study of breast tumors, draining lymph nodes, adjacent tissues. Study results and limitations: Tumor TCR diversity was below lymph nodes but above nontumor tissue. Luminal-like breast cancer showed significantly higher tumor–nontumor repertoire similarity than basal-like. The data were judged consistent with most tumor T cells coming from lymph node and expanding in tumor. Data only fit, rather than demonstrated, lymph node origin of most tumor T cells.

The lymph nodes were axillary draining lymph nodes from breast cancer patients. In TCRdb, the multiplex PCR reads were re-called with MiXCR into one record per CDR3 protein. The repertoire holds fewer than 250,000 distinct CDR3 sequences, with approximately 30% as singletons. Germline assignment: CDR1 SGHAT and CDR2 FQNNGV. The CDR3 length is 13 residues. Germline trimming cut 6 bases from V and 6 bases from J; bases unmatched to any gene: 7. With regard to this clonotype: Its antigen is currently unknown. Likely a read error: the CDR3 ends without its conserved phenylalanine or tryptophan.

J is TRBJ2-7 and V is TRBV11-2, with 8 bases lining up with TRBD1. The specimen was axillary lymph node tissue. The origin of this receptor is a female donor with breast cancer. Some clones in this sample may be carry-over from other donors' samples. CDR3 residues: CASRGTGVSEQYY. In DNA form, the CDR3 reads TGTGCCAGCAGGGGGACAGGAGTCTCCGAGCAGTACTAC.